The 3 T cell receptor beta chains given below trace back to one sample, sequenced in a study of blood T cells in healthy people across ages (dated by TCRdb to between 2014 and 2017). Libraries were made using 5' RACE. TCRdb shows the sequencer as Illumina HiSeq 2500. The second PCR ran for roughly 7 to 12 cycles and used a J-beta primer mix along with a sample-barcoded 5' primer. TCRdb cleaned the public reads at Q25 with fastp, built clones with MiXCR and kept in-frame beta chains. Under each unique CDR3 protein, matching rows form one entry showing the most common genes and DNA. Present in this sample are approximately 490,000 distinct CDR3 sequences, less than 25% of which were seen just once. 8.7% of the sample goes to the ten largest clones. The same specimen was also included in a second study, on T cells of mothers and their children.

Sequenced material: blood. The receptor set was obtained from a boy between 10 and 17 years old in good health.

Only a few counts were recorded for this clonotype. This chain uses TRBV7-2 with TRBJ2-3, with TRBD1 as a possible D gene (6 bases). This CDR3 spans 15 amino acids. With 6 bases removed from V and 3 bases from J, the gap between germline ends came to 16 bases. Germline-derived CDR1 and CDR2 are SGHTA and FQGNSA. The CDR3 bases are TGTGCCAGCAGAAGAGACAGGTTATCGACAGATACGCAGTATTTT. Its translation: CASRRDRLSTDTQYF.

To note about this clonotype: Compared with germline, one end of the junction differs, possibly owing to a read error. V gene TRBV5-8 combines with J gene TRBJ2-5; 11 bases line up with TRBD2. The CDR3 runs 15 residues. Germline CDR1 is SGHTS and CDR2 is YDEGEE. CDR3 coding DNA: TGTGCCAGCAGCCTAGGACTAGCGGGTCCCTACGAGCAGTGCTTC. It codes for CASSLGLAGPYEQCF.

This clonotype was observed many times. The chain has TRBV7-8 and TRBJ1-5, with 7 bases aligning to TRBD1. V was clipped by 7 bases and J by 7 bases; unmatched bases: 7. The CDR3 sequence is 13 residues long. The germline V gene encodes CDR1 SGHVS and CDR2 FQNEAQ. CDR3 nucleotide sequence: TGTGCCAGCACCAGGGACAGCCAACAGCCCCAGCATTTT. Encoded protein: CASTRDSQQPQHF.